The sequence of this T cell receptor beta chain was determined in a study of neurological immune-mediated disorders. The germline gives CDR1 SNHLY, CDR2 FYNNEI. The CDR3 is 15 amino acids. The ends were cut back, 8 bases at V and 2 bases at J, with 17 bases in the middle. TCRdb re-derived calls from the 5' RACE reads in MiXCR, one entry per CDR3 protein. The top ten clones hold 1% to 1.5% of a sample with about 120,000 distinct CDR3 sequences, 3% to 3.5% of them seen once. This clonotype was recorded a few times. The rearrangement uses TRBV2 and TRBJ2-3; D is perhaps TRBD1 (6 bases). This receptor was taken from a woman in her 30s with multiple sclerosis. The specimen was PBMCs. CDR3 loop: CASRERGNPTDTQYF. In DNA form, the CDR3 reads TGTGCCAGCCGGGAAAGGGGGAACCCCACAGATACGCAGTATTTT.